The clone carrying this TCR beta chain occurred many times. Its target is not known. This CDR3 comprises 13 residues. The germline gives CDR1 GTSNPN, CDR2 SVGIG (reference sequence). Unmatched junction bases numbered 3, after V lost 0 bases and J lost 10 bases. The time point was: newly diagnosed GD, antithyroid drugs for less than 3 months. PBMC-extracted RNA yielded the TCR library. The data stem from a study of regulatory T cells in long-lasting Graves disease. Sequencing libraries for TCR beta were prepared with iRepertoire HTBI primers and Arm-PCR of CDR3 regions. TCRdb called the multiplex PCR reads again in MiXCR, with one record for every CDR3 protein. The sample gives approximately 400,000 distinct CDR3 sequences, 15% of which show up once; 15% to 20% is in the top ten. Study-wide results and limits: Tissue studied was limited to peripheral blood, excluding thyroid tissue.

Separately, the same data were catalogued under a study of T cells in Graves' hyperthyroidism and ophthalmopathy.

The source is a woman aged 25 to 39 with Graves disease. The sample consisted of peripheral blood mononuclear cells (PBMCs), taken at new diagnosis, from a patient treated with antithyroid drugs. The V call is TRBV30, the J call TRBJ2-7; 13 bases align to TRBD2. The CDR3 sequence is CAWSVRTSGSQYF. The CDR3 bases are TGTGCCTGGAGTGTCCGGACTAGCGGGAGCCAGTACTTC. The complete variable domain, with remaining parts taken from reference TRBV30 and TRBJ2-7, reads SQTIHQWPATLVQPVGSPLSLECTVEGTSNPNLYWYRQAAGRGLQLLFYSVGIGQISSEVPQNLSASRPQDRQFILSSKKLLLSDSGFYLCAWSVRTSGSQYFGPGTRLTVT.